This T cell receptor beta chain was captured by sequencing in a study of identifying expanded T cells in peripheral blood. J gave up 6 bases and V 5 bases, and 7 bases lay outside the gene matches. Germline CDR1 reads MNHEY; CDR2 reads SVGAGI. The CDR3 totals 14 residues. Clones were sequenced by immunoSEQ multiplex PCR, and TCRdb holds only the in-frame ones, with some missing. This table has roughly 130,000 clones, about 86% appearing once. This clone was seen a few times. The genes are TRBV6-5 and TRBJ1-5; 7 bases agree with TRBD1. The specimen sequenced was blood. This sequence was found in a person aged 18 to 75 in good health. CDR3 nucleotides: TGTGCCAGCAGTCCCCAGGGGGGGGGTCAGCCCCAGCATTTT. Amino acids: CASSPQGGGQPQHF.